The entry below describes one T cell receptor (beta chain). Its antigen remains unidentified. Base qualities were left out, and no much larger clone turns up one base away. These data are taken from a study of blood T cell repertoires in COVID-19 (TCRdb year 2020). Background for the entire study: The collaborator samples originated in the United States, Italy and Spain and spanned the acute and convalescent phases of COVID-19. A freely available public database, intended as a resource for researchers studying the immune response to SARS-CoV-2, is where the repertoires were released. The material from the prospective study consisted of cDNA or gDNA derived from T cells, B-cell-depleted T cells, or PBMCs. The samples were drawn from the first 160 participants of the ongoing ImmuneRACE study and from more than 1,000 subjects provided by 6 global collaborators. Deeply sampled blood TCRbeta repertoires from subjects exposed to, actively infected with, or recovered from COVID-19 were included in the dataset. A de-identified subject ID, COVID-19 status, age in years and sex were almost always included in the sample metadata. Where available, HLA class I and class II types were obtained from metadata supplied by the sample provider rather than from assay-based typing.

TCRbeta CDR3 regions were amplified from genomic DNA using the immunoSEQ Assay, a bias-controlled multiplex PCR. Per the original workflow: Nucleated cell counts per sample were estimated from amplification of reference gene primers within the assay. Sequence reads were collapsed and filtered to measure the absolute abundance of every unique TCRbeta CDR3 rearrangement. For each sample, productive Simpson clonality was calculated as the square root of Simpson's diversity index across productive rearrangements. This is the immuneACCESS table as TCRdb keeps it, with only in-frame sequences that have V and J called. A part of the clones is gone; compared with another copy, unresolved V genes explain less than half, and the rest is unexplained. The DNA was the basis for D and trimming; V, J and clone size are from that table. The sample yields roughly 250,000 clones; about nine tenths were counted once. Around 6.9% of the sample comes from the top ten.

The germline V gene (reference sequence) yields MNHNY for CDR1 and SVGAGI for CDR2. From the cysteine up to the phenylalanine, the CDR3 has a length of 11 residues. CDR3 DNA only is kept here, 33 bases in frame from base 1. V is shortened by 11 bases, J by 7 bases, and the region joining them spans 11 bases. A second Seattle source provided samples from volunteer blood donors who had recovered from COVID-19. Whole blood was collected in K2EDTA tubes by collaborating institutions according to the institutions' own protocols. For TCRbeta analysis, collaborators shipped samples in one of three forms: frozen whole blood, isolated PBMCs, or DNA extracted from either of those sample types. What the research found in general, with its limitations: Clinical and demographic metadata were provided uncurated, with the amount varying by source and participant.

Source material: peripheral blood. The rearrangement combines TRBV6-6 with TRBJ2-2, with TRBD1 as a weak D call on 6 bases. The TCR sequence derives from a man in his fifties or sixties who had recovered from COVID-19. The CDR3 protein is CAGQGNGELFF. The nucleotides are TGTGCCGGGCAGGGGAACGGGGAGCTGTTTTTT.